This T cell receptor (beta chain) stems from a study of cytomegalovirus exposure and HLA in healthy donors. Regarding the study as a whole: Later analysis showed most CMV-associated TCR beta chains appearing HLA-restricted.

The PCR used 60 Vbeta and 13 Jbeta primers. The protocol was immunoSEQ multiplex PCR, while the TCRdb copy is restricted to in-frame clones and leaves out a portion. Of 98,000 or so clones listed, approximately 79% are singletons. Regarding this clone: Its antigen remains unidentified.

This clonotype was sampled from a man between 60 and 70 years old in good health and CMV-seropositive. Sequencing input: PBMCs.

The CDR3 bases are TGTGCCATCTCGGGAACAGGGGCATCGGGAGGCTACACCTTC. It specifies CAISGTGASGGYTF. The chain has TRBV10-3 and TRBJ1-2, with TRBD1 identical over 7 bases. J gave up 8 bases and V 8 bases, and 14 bases lay outside the gene matches. There are 14 residues in the CDR3. CDR1 ENHRY and CDR2 SYGVKD come from the germline V gene.